This T cell receptor beta chain was identified during a study of CD8+ T cells in alopecia areata. This CDR3 contains 14 residues. Trimming took off 4 bases at V and 3 bases at J, with 12 bases between the two ends. Germline CDR1 and CDR2: SNHLY and FYNNEI. RNA was isolated and reverse transcribed to cDNA, the sequencing template. The repertoire was sequenced with immunoSEQ multiplex PCR; TCRdb's copy has only in-frame clones and lacks some. The table shows 150,000 to 200,000 clones, with about three fifths occurring only once. Described treatment: oral pan-JAK inhibitor, 5-10 mg twice daily. The specimen comprised CD4+ T cells sorted from blood, sampled around week 49, from a patient treated with tofacitinib. The source is a human donor with alopecia areata. The V and J genes are TRBV2 and TRBJ2-5; maybe TRBD2 (5 bases). CDR3 DNA sequence: TGTGCCAGCAGTGTGGGAGTGTTGAAAGAGACCCAGTACTTC. Encoded protein: CASSVGVLKETQYF.